The 31 T cell receptor beta chains listed next were all sequenced from one sample in a study of CD8 T cells in ankylosing spondylitis. General study results and limits: Characteristic, it appeared, of ankylosing spondylitis blood was a TCR beta motif of about eight highly homologous variants.

One entry per CDR3 protein, called by TCRdb with MiXCR from the 5' RACE reads. The sample has some 220,000 distinct CDR3 sequences; roughly 6.6% are singletons. Their specific antigens are unknown. Sequenced: blood, either unsorted or a sorted T cell fraction (not recorded which). The receptors originated from a male donor with ankylosing spondylitis.

The chain links TRBV7-9 to TRBJ2-7; TRBD2 is a possible D gene (6 bases). In germline, CDR1 is SEHNR, CDR2 FQNEAQ (reference sequence). With 2 bases removed from V and 0 bases from J, the gap between germline ends came to 17 bases. This CDR3 has 17 residues. Written as DNA, the CDR3 is TGTGCCAGCAGCTTACCCCCGGGAGCAGGGCTCTCCTACGAGCAGTACTTC. It yields the protein CASSLPPGAGLSYEQYF.

This clonotype showed up many times. The chain employs TRBV5-5 and TRBJ2-1, with D possibly being TRBD1 (5 bases). V dropped 2 bases and J dropped 5 bases, with 14 bases sitting between them. This CDR3 spans 15 amino acids. Germline CDR1 SGHKS, CDR2 YYEKEE (reference sequence). This CDR3 is CASSFWQGSDNEQFF. The CDR3 nucleotides read TGTGCCAGCAGCTTCTGGCAGGGAAGTGACAATGAGCAGTTCTTC.

This clonotype has at least ten counts. The chain employs TRBV24-1 and TRBJ1-5, with TRBD1 matching over 7 bases. From germline, CDR1 is KGHDR and CDR2 SFDVKD. This CDR3 has 14 residues. Unmatched junction bases numbered 6, after V lost 9 bases and J lost 2 bases. CDR3 DNA sequence: TGTGCCACCCAGGGGGTTTTGGGCAATCAGCCCCAGCATTTT. This codes for CATQGVLGNQPQHF.

This clonotype was seen a handful of times. This chain links TRBV28 with TRBJ2-3; 7 nucleotides line up with TRBD1. This CDR3 comprises 13 residues. With 3 bases clipped from V and 6 bases from J, the junction kept 3 bases outside the gene matches. Per germline, CDR1 MDHEN and CDR2 SYDVKM. The CDR3 spells CASSFRGKDTQYF. The DNA for the CDR3 is TGTGCCAGCAGTTTCAGGGGGAAGGATACGCAGTATTTT.

This clonotype has a count of ten or more. This sequence joins TRBV7-6 and TRBJ2-5; no firm D call. Trimming removed 5 bases from V and 0 bases from J, with 16 bases in between. Germline V lookup: CDR1 SGHVS, CDR2 FNYEAQ. CDR3 size: 16 residues. In nucleotides, the CDR3 is TGTGCCAGCAGCACCTCCGCCAGACTGTACCAAGAGACCCAGTACTTC. This sequence encodes CASSTSARLYQETQYF.

This clonotype has a count of ten or more. The J gene is TRBJ1-1, the V gene TRBV13; D might be TRBD1 (5 bases). CDR1 PRHDT and CDR2 FYEKMQ come from the germline V gene (reference sequence). Trimming stripped 8 bases from V and 6 bases from J, with 13 bases between. This CDR3 comprises 12 residues. Here the CDR3 DNA reads TGTGCCAGCGGTAGGGGAAAGGCTGAAGCTTTCTTT. Translation gives CASGRGKAEAFF.

This clonotype was seen a few times. The chain employs TRBV5-1 and TRBJ1-2; D is perhaps TRBD1 (6 bases). Trimming stripped 0 bases from V and 6 bases from J, with 15 bases between. This CDR3 has 15 amino acids. CDR1 is SGHRS and CDR2 is YFSETQ in the germline V gene. CDR3 bases: TGCGCCAGCAGCTTGGCCGTTTACAGGGACAATGGCTACACCTTC. It is translated as CASSLAVYRDNGYTF.

In its sample, this clonotype was seen a few times. This chain uses TRBV5-1 with TRBJ2-1; D is unresolved. This CDR3 region has 12 residues. Trimming shortened V by 2 bases and J by 5 bases, and 5 bases separated the two germline ends. Germline CDR1 is SGHRS and CDR2 is YFSETQ. For the CDR3, the DNA is TGCGCCAGCAGCTTCCTCCACAATGAGCAGTTCTTC. Its translation is CASSFLHNEQFF.

This clonotype was seen just once. V usage is TRBV6-2 or TRBV6-3 and J usage is TRBJ2-7; D gene unclear. The length of the CDR3 is 14 residues. In germline, CDR1 is MNHEY, CDR2 SVGEGT. The V gene lost 2 bases and the J gene lost 0 bases, with 8 bases spanning the gap. The CDR3 here is CASSYPPSSYEQYF. Here the CDR3 DNA reads TGTGCCAGCAGTTACCCTCCAAGCTCCTACGAGCAGTACTTC.

This clonotype has at least ten counts. The chain has TRBV4-3 and TRBJ2-7, with TRBD1 identical over 9 bases. V dropped 3 bases and J dropped 3; count of bases not matched to a gene: 3. The germline CDR1 and CDR2 sequences are LGHNA and YSLEER. This CDR3 region has 14 residues. DNA of the CDR3: TGCGCCAGCAGCCATGGGACAGGGAGCTACGAGCAGTACTTC. Its translation: CASSHGTGSYEQYF.

This clonotype was seen many times. As DNA, the CDR3 is TGCGCCAGCAGCCTCGTCATACAGGCCCATGAAGCTTTCTTT. This encodes CASSLVIQAHEAFF. This chain connects TRBV5-1 to TRBJ1-1; the D gene is possibly TRBD1 (5 bases). The germline V gene has CDR1 SGHRS and CDR2 YFSETQ. CDR3 length: 14 residues. Trimming cost V 4 bases and J 7 bases, with 17 bases left between them.

This clonotype has a count of ten or more. In DNA form, the CDR3 reads TGTGCCAGCAGCCAAGATTGGTTGACTAGCGGGAGAAATGAGCAGTTCTTC. As protein: CASSQDWLTSGRNEQFF. The chain employs TRBV4-2 and TRBJ2-1, with TRBD2 identical over 12 bases. CDR1 is LGHNA, CDR2 YNFKEQ, per germline. Trimming cost V 0 bases and J 7 bases; bases outside gene matches: 7. The CDR3 length is 17 residues.

This clonotype was counted many times. The chain recombines TRBV9 with TRBJ1-1; no reliable D call. From germline, CDR1 is SGDLS and CDR2 YYNGEE. This CDR3 region has 15 residues. V lost 4 bases and J 0 bases, leaving 13 bases between the germline ends. The CDR3 nucleotides read TGTGCCAGCAGCTCTAGGAACAGTTTGAACACTGAAGCTTTCTTT. Translation: CASSSRNSLNTEAFF.

This clonotype was seen repeatedly, ten times or more. CDR3 nucleotides: TGTGCCAGCACCCTTGGGGTAAAGACTGAAGCTTTCTTT. Translated: CASTLGVKTEAFF. V usage is TRBV7-9 and J usage is TRBJ1-1; D not resolved. This CDR3 contains 13 residues. V shed 7 bases and J shed 5 bases, with 14 bases lying between them. Germline lookup yields CDR1 SEHNR and CDR2 FQNEAQ (reference sequence).

This clonotype was counted at least ten times. The V and J genes are TRBV24-1 and TRBJ2-1; 10 positions agree with TRBD2. J was trimmed by 4 bases and V by 1 base; bases with no gene match: 6. The CDR3 runs 17 residues. Per germline, CDR1 KGHDR and CDR2 SFDVKD. DNA for the CDR3: TGTGCCACCAGTGATTTCCGAACTAGCGGGAAATACAATGAGCAGTTCTTC. Translating gives CATSDFRTSGKYNEQFF.

This clonotype was recorded many times. The genes are TRBV4-3 and TRBJ1-2, with D perhaps matching TRBD1 (5 bases). The CDR3 runs 16 residues. Trimming removed 4 bases from V and 3 bases from J, with 18 bases in between. Looked up from germline, CDR1 is LGHNA and CDR2 is YSLEER. CDR3 DNA sequence: TGCGCCAGCAGCCGCGCACCCGACAGATTATACTATGGCTACACCTTC. Translated, it gives CASSRAPDRLYYGYTF.

This clonotype was counted many times. V gene TRBV7-9 combines with J gene TRBJ1-2; D ambiguous. Germline CDR1 SEHNR, CDR2 FQNEAQ (reference sequence). V shed 5 bases and J shed 8 bases, with 27 bases lying between them. This CDR3 region has 17 residues. The CDR3 nucleotides are TGTGCCAGCAGCCCAGATCCACCAGTATCGGGAGAGGAGGGCTACACCTTC. As protein: CASSPDPPVSGEEGYTF.

The sample holds many counts of this clonotype. The chain is built from TRBV5-1 and TRBJ2-1; D is uncertain. Germline V gene sequence: CDR1 SGHRS, CDR2 YFSETQ. The V end lost 2 bases, the J end lost 4 bases, and 4 bases lay between the germline ends. This CDR3 has 12 residues. The CDR3 protein is CASSFRYNEQFF. DNA for the CDR3: TGCGCCAGCAGCTTCAGGTACAATGAGCAGTTCTTC.

The sample holds many counts of this clonotype. CDR3 sequence reads: CASRPRDRAKSDEQFF. CDR3 DNA: TGTGCCAGCAGGCCCCGGGACAGGGCAAAATCGGATGAGCAGTTCTTC. This chain links TRBV28 with TRBJ2-1; 9 bases agree with TRBD1. The V gene end was trimmed by 6 bases and the J gene end by 8 bases; junction bases not matched to a gene: 14. Germline values: CDR1 MDHEN, CDR2 SYDVKM. This CDR3 is 16 amino acids long.

This clonotype appeared many times. For the CDR3, the DNA is TGTGCCAGCAGTTTTACTCCCTTCACACGTTTAGAGGGTGGCTACACCTTC. It encodes CASSFTPFTRLEGGYTF. The V gene is TRBV27, the J gene TRBJ1-2; D unresolved. CDR1 is MNHEY and CDR2 is SMNVEV in the germline V gene (reference sequence). This CDR3 comprises 17 residues. V was trimmed by 3 bases and J by 7 bases, leaving 24 bases between them.

This clonotype was detected only a few times. The rearrangement links TRBV7-6 to TRBJ2-3, with TRBD2 matching 8 bases. The V gene's germline CDR1 is SGHVS and CDR2 FNYEAQ. This CDR3 has 16 residues. V lost 2 bases, J lost 0 bases, and 4 bases stayed unmatched. CDR3 region: CASSLTAGGSTDTQYF. In nucleotides, the CDR3 is TGTGCCAGCAGCTTAACGGCGGGAGGAAGCACAGATACGCAGTATTTT.

CDR3 residues: CAQGLAGVTDTQYF. The CDR3 coding sequence is TGTGCCCAAGGACTAGCGGGAGTCACAGATACGCAGTATTTT. The V call is TRBV30, the J call TRBJ2-3; TRBD2 agrees at 13 bases. V lost 8 bases, J lost 2 bases, and 4 bases stayed unmatched. The germline CDR1 and CDR2 sequences are GTSNPN and SVGIG (reference sequence). The CDR3 runs 14 residues.

V gene TRBV5-1 combines with J gene TRBJ2-7, with D tentatively TRBD2 (6 bases). Trimming stripped 4 bases from V and 5 bases from J, with 25 bases between. Germline V gene data show CDR1 as SGHRS and CDR2 as YFSETQ. The CDR3 extends over 17 amino acids. CDR3 coding DNA: TGCGCCAGCAGCGCCTTTCGGGGAGGAAGGAAGTTCGACGAGCAGTACTTC. This encodes CASSAFRGGRKFDEQYF. Based on the CDR3 plus reference TRBV5-1 and TRBJ2-7, the full variable domain is KAGVTQTPRYLIKTRGQQVTLSCSPISGHRSVSWYQQTPGQGLQFLFEYFSETQRNKGNFPGRFSGRQFSNSRSEMNVSTLELGDSALYLCASSAFRGGRKFDEQYFGPGTRLTVT.

The rearrangement joins TRBV20-1 to TRBJ2-1, with TRBD2 identical over 9 bases. After removal of 0 bases from V and 3 bases from J, the junction contained 6 bases not matched to a gene. Germline lookup yields CDR1 DFQATT and CDR2 SNEGSKA (reference sequence). The CDR3 totals 16 residues. The CDR3 DNA is TGCAGTGCTAGAGATGAGCGGGAGGTACTCTACAATGAGCAGTTCTTC. It codes for CSARDEREVLYNEQFF.

This clonotype occurred a few times. The chain has TRBV11-1 and TRBJ2-1, with D possibly TRBD1 on 6 matching bases. The CDR3 covers 18 residues. Trimming pared 5 bases from V and 4 bases from J, leaving 24 bases between. CDR1 is SGHAT, CDR2 FQDESV, per germline (reference sequence). The CDR3 DNA sequence: TGTGCCAGCAGCCGAAAACGGAACAGGGCTGCAGTGTACAATGAGCAGTTCTTC. Its translation: CASSRKRNRAAVYNEQFF. Based on the CDR3 plus reference TRBV11-1 and TRBJ2-1, the full variable domain is EAEVAQSPRYKITEKSQAVAFWCDPISGHATLYWYRQILGQGPELLVQFQDESVVDDSQLPKDRFSAERLKGVDSTLKIQPAELGDSAMYLCASSRKRNRAAVYNEQFFGPGTRLTVL.

This clonotype was counted at least ten times. The chain couples TRBV5-5 to TRBJ1-1; D is undetermined. The CDR3 contains 13 residues. Germline CDR1 and CDR2: SGHKS and YYEKEE (reference sequence). The germline V and J ends were trimmed by 2 bases and 8 bases, with 13 bases remaining between them. This CDR3 reads CASSFSEGLEAFF. CDR3 in DNA: TGTGCCAGCAGCTTTAGCGAGGGCCTGGAAGCTTTCTTT.

The sample holds many counts of this clonotype. This chain joins TRBV27 and TRBJ2-1; maybe TRBD1 (5 bases). Germline V CDR1 and CDR2: MNHEY, SMNVEV (reference sequence). The V gene lost 3 bases and the J gene lost 4 bases, with 7 bases spanning the gap. CDR3 length: 13 amino acids. CDR3 region: CASSFRGYNEQFF. In DNA, the CDR3 is TGTGCCAGCAGTTTTAGGGGTTACAATGAGCAGTTCTTC.

Concerning this clonotype itself: At one end, the junction sequence differs from germline, possibly due to a read error. CDR3 amino acids: CASRLQGSDQPQHF. The CDR3 DNA sequence: TGTGCCAGCAGATTACAGGGTAGCGATCAGCCCCAGCATTTT. V and J are TRBV11-2 and TRBJ1-5; TRBD1 is a possible D gene (6 bases). This CDR3 is built from 14 residues. CDR1 is SGHAT and CDR2 is FQNNGV in the germline V gene. The full variable domain, in which reference TRBV11-2 and TRBJ1-5 provide the parts outside the CDR3, is EAGVAQSPRYKIIEKRQSVAFWCNPISGHATLYWYQQILGQGPKLLIQFQNNGVVDDSQLPKDRFSAERLKGVDSTLKIQPAKLEDSAVYLCASRLQGSDQPQHFGDGTRLSIL.

In its sample, this clonotype was seen many times. V gene TRBV7-8 combines with J gene TRBJ2-1; no clear D. Germline V gene lookup returns CDR1 SGHVS and CDR2 FQNEAQ. This CDR3 contains 12 residues. V was pared by 1 base and J by 10 bases, with 8 bases between. CDR3 amino acids: CASSLGGGEQFF. CDR3 bases: TGTGCCAGCAGCTTAGGAGGTGGCGAGCAGTTCTTC.

The table lists this clonotype with many counts. The J gene is TRBJ1-3, the V gene TRBV7-9, with D tentatively TRBD1 (5 bases). Germline V gene lookup returns CDR1 SEHNR and CDR2 FQNEAQ (reference sequence). Between the trimmed V and J ends, which lost 4 bases and 0 bases, there was a span of 13 bases. The CDR3 covers 16 residues. Here the CDR3 DNA reads TGTGCCAGCAGCTACGCAGGGATCGTCTCTGGAAACACCATATATTTT. Its protein is CASSYAGIVSGNTIYF.

Ten or more counts support this clonotype. V and J are TRBV9 and TRBJ1-1; possibly TRBD1 for D (6 bases). This CDR3 has 15 amino acids. Trimming stripped 1 base from V and 10 bases from J, with 20 bases between. Germline CDR1 SGDLS, CDR2 YYNGEE. CDR3 in DNA: TGTGCCAGCAGCGTATCTGACACAGGGCCTTATAGAGCTTTCTTT. Translation: CASSVSDTGPYRAFF.